This T cell receptor beta chain was profiled in a study of T cells in Graves' hyperthyroidism and ophthalmopathy. On the study more broadly: At the time of initial diagnosis and before any treatment, peripheral blood was collected.

This clonotype has a count of ten or more. Its antigen is unidentified. The CDR3 has 13 residues. J gave up 6 bases and V 7 bases, and 6 bases lay outside the gene matches. From germline, CDR1 is GTSNPN and CDR2 SVGIG (reference sequence). Study-level findings and limits: A model of 13 V-J features distinguished ophthalmopathy from stable hyperthyroidism. Most thyroid clonotypes expanded above 0.001 appeared in blood too.

Researchers took RNA transcripts and amplified the TCR beta CDR3 regions from them. The primer set for the first-round RT-PCR of the TCR CDR3 was HTBI. Each CDR3 protein gets one entry after TCRdb re-called the multiplex PCR reads with MiXCR. The repertoire holds 640,000 or so distinct CDR3 sequences, about 14% seen once, with approximately 4.2% in the top ten. The TCR originated in a woman in her thirties or forties with Graves' ophthalmopathy. Sequences were obtained from blood. The chain uses TRBV30 and TRBJ2-5, with 12 bases lining up with TRBD2. Here the CDR3 reads CASRTSGTQTQYF. CDR3 coding DNA: TGTGCCTCTCGGACTAGCGGGACACAGACCCAGTACTTC.